This TCR beta chain is drawn from a study of patients and donors after allogeneic stem cell transplantation. The CDR3 covers 15 residues. Germline-derived CDR1 and CDR2 are ENHRY and SYGVKD. V gave up 6 bases and J gave up 0 bases, with 12 bases separating them. TCRdb recomputed calls from the RT-PCR reads with MiXCR, one row per CDR3 protein. This sample carries roughly 200,000 distinct CDR3 sequences, 38% of them seen once, and the ten largest clones take 11%. The sample consisted of blood, either unsorted or a sorted T cell fraction (not recorded which). The clonotype comes from a human donor who was either an allogeneic HSCT recipient or a stem cell or donor lymphocyte infusion donor (not recorded which). It is not recorded whose cells these are; they may come from a transplant donor. The chain carries TRBV10-3 and TRBJ2-1; D remains unclear. The CDR3 here is CAISPHKTSYNEQFF. CDR3 coding DNA: TGTGCCATCAGCCCTCACAAGACCTCCTACAATGAGCAGTTCTTC.